A single sample is the source of the 2 T cell receptor beta chains below, sequenced in a study of blood T cells in healthy people across ages. Through a sample-barcoded 5' primer and a J-beta primer mix, a second PCR was run for roughly 7 to 12 cycles. TCRdb re-derived calls from the 5' RACE reads in MiXCR, one entry per CDR3 protein. The table includes about 970,000 distinct CDR3 sequences, roughly half detected once. The sample comprised blood. Receptor source: an older woman in good health.

This chain connects TRBV11-2 to TRBJ2-7; TRBD2 matches at 7 bases. This CDR3 is 18 amino acids long. The J segment lost 4 bases and the V segment lost 0 bases, leaving 15 bases of the junction unmatched. Germline CDR1 and CDR2: SGHAT and FQNNGV. The CDR3 region is CASSLDTVGTTKLYEQYF. The CDR3 DNA is TGTGCCAGCAGCTTAGACACCGTCGGGACTACTAAGTTATACGAGCAGTACTTC. The whole variable domain, filled in from reference TRBV11-2 and TRBJ2-7, reads EAGVAQSPRYKIIEKRQSVAFWCNPISGHATLYWYQQILGQGPKLLIQFQNNGVVDDSQLPKDRFSAERLKGVDSTLKIQPAKLEDSAVYLCASSLDTVGTTKLYEQYFGPGTRLTVT.

The chain has TRBV6-2 or TRBV6-3 and TRBJ2-5; 7 bases are shared with TRBD2. V was pared by 6 bases and J by 2 bases, with 9 bases of the junction left unmatched. Germline-derived CDR1 and CDR2 are MNHEY and SVGEGT. The CDR3 runs to 15 residues. In DNA form, the CDR3 reads TGTGCCAGCAGGCCTAGCGGCCGGCTTCAAGAGACCCAGTACTTC. Translation: CASRPSGRLQETQYF.